Listed below are T cell receptor beta chains from one sample, sequenced in a study of OX40 agonist ivuxolimab in advanced cancers. The table came from immunoSEQ multiplex PCR; TCRdb's copy has only in-frame clones and leaves some out. This sample has 60,000 or so clones, with roughly 87% found just once. The source was CD4+ or CD8+ T cells sorted from blood, collected in a trial of the OX40 agonist ivuxolimab. These TCRs come from an adult with an advanced solid tumor such as melanoma, head and neck, liver or kidney cancer. CDR3s include the opening cysteine and the closing phenylalanine or tryptophan. Fields, in order: J gene, clone size, D gene, V gene, CDR3 length, CDR3 DNA, CDR3 protein. The D gene is left open where the match is weak. Some rows have no size entry. The others give once, few or many, or a class for an expanded clone.

>TRBJ2-7|once|NA|TRBV5-1|13
TGCGCCAGCAAAGTTTCTCGCTCCTACGAGCAGTACTTC
CASKVSRSYEQYF
>TRBJ2-7|NA|NA|TRBV6-1|12
TGTGCCAGCTCGGTATGGGAGAACGAGCAGTACTTC
CASSVWENEQYF
>TRBJ1-5|NA|NA|TRBV11-2|15
TGTGCCAGCAGCTTAGATCCTGGTCCTAATCAGCCCCAGCATTTT
CASSLDPGPNQPQHF
>TRBJ1-5|NA|TRBD1|TRBV19|15
TGTGCCAGTAGTACGGACAGGGTGAGCAATCAGCCCCAGCATTTT
CASSTDRVSNQPQHF
>TRBJ2-1|NA|TRBD1|TRBV11-2|16
TGTGCCAGCAGCTTGGACAGGACTTCAACCTACAATGAGCAGTTCTTC
CASSLDRTSTYNEQFF
>TRBJ1-6|few|NA|TRBV7-9|14
TGTGCCAGCAGCTTAGGACGGAATAATTCACCCCTCCACTTT
CASSLGRNNSPLHF
>TRBJ2-1|NA|NA|TRBV27|11
TGTGCCAGCAGTTTCTACAATGAGCAGTTCTTC
CASSFYNEQFF
>TRBJ2-3|once|NA|TRBV4-1|14
TGCGCCAGCAGCCAAGTTGTTCTCACAGATACGCAGTATTTT
CASSQVVLTDTQYF
>TRBJ1-3|NA|TRBD1|TRBV6-6|15
TGTGCCAGCAGCCGAGACAGGGTGTCTGGAAACACCATATATTTT
CASSRDRVSGNTIYF
>TRBJ2-6|NA|NA|TRBV5-8|15
TGTGCCAGCAGCTTGTGGATTTCTGGGGCCAACGTCCTGACTTTC
CASSLWISGANVLTF
>TRBJ2-7|NA|NA|TRBV5-4|12
TGTGCCAGCAGCTTGGGTAGACACGAGCAGTACTTC
CASSLGRHEQYF
>TRBJ2-3|NA|TRBD2|TRBV7-9|16
TGTGCCAGCAGCCGGACTAGCGGGAGGTGGTCAGATACGCAGTATTTT
CASSRTSGRWSDTQYF
>TRBJ2-5|NA|NA|TRBV6-1|12
TGTGCCAGCAGAAATAGACAAGAGACCCAGTACTTC
CASRNRQETQYF
>TRBJ1-5|NA|NA|TRBV18|16
TGTGCCAGCTCACTGGGGACGGAGTTGAGCAATCAGCCCCAGCATTTT
CASSLGTELSNQPQHF
>TRBJ1-2|NA|TRBD1|TRBV19|15
TGTGCCAGTAGTGCCGGGACAGGGGGCCAGGGTGGCTACACCTTC
CASSAGTGGQGGYTF
>TRBJ2-5|NA|NA|TRBV23-1|9
TGCGCCAGGTCGGAGACCCAGTACTTC
CARSETQYF
>TRBJ2-7|NA|NA|TRBV19|15
TGTGCCAGTAGTATAGTTGCCGGGACATACTACGAGCAGTACTTC
CASSIVAGTYYEQYF
>TRBJ1-2|NA|TRBD1|TRBV6-5|13
TGTGCCACCCGGACAGGGGGATTCTATGGCTACACCTTC
CATRTGGFYGYTF
>TRBJ2-7|NA|TRBD1|TRBV5-1|16
TGCGCCAGCAGCGCCCCCAGGGGGAGACTCAACTACGAGCAGTACTTC
CASSAPRGRLNYEQYF
>TRBJ2-7|NA|TRBD2|TRBV28|17
TGTGCCAGCAACCCAACACTAGCGGGAGGCCCGTCCTACGAGCAGTACTTC
CASNPTLAGGPSYEQYF
>TRBJ2-3|NA|NA|TRBV5-1|16
TGCGCCAGCAGCTTGGCCCTACTAGAGAGCACAGATACGCAGTATTTT
CASSLALLESTDTQYF
>TRBJ1-2|NA|TRBD1|TRBV5-8|14
TGTGCCAGCAGCTCGTACAGGGGGGCGCATGGCTACACCTTC
CASSSYRGAHGYTF
>TRBJ2-7|NA|NA|TRBV19|14
TGTGCCAGTAGTATAGGGGTTCCCCATGAAGAGCAGTACTTC
CASSIGVPHEEQYF
>TRBJ2-1|NA|NA|TRBV2|14
TGTGCCAGCGAGGGCCCAAGCTCCTACAATGAGCAGTTCTTC
CASEGPSSYNEQFF
>TRBJ2-5|once|NA|TRBV5-1|16
TGCGCCAGCAGCTTGGCGAGACCTTCCCTGGGGGAGACCCAGTACTTC
CASSLARPSLGETQYF
>TRBJ2-7|NA|NA|TRBV6-5|14
TGTGCCAGCAGTTACACTCAGAGCTCCTACGAGCAGTACTTC
CASSYTQSSYEQYF
>TRBJ2-3|NA|NA|TRBV9|18
TGTGCCAGCAGCGTAGGGGGGGCAGGGGCCGACCGCACAGATACGCAGTATTTT
CASSVGGAGADRTDTQYF
>TRBJ2-2|NA|NA|TRBV5-4|14
TGTGCCAGCAGTAACAGGCATAACACCGGGGAGCTGTTTTTT
CASSNRHNTGELFF
>TRBJ1-5|NA|TRBD1|TRBV5-5|14
TGTGCCAGCAGCACCGGGACAGGCAATCAGCCCCAGCATTTT
CASSTGTGNQPQHF
>TRBJ2-7|NA|TRBD1|TRBV6-5|14
TGTGCCATCAGTGATCGGACAGGGTTCTACGAGCAGTACTTC
CAISDRTGFYEQYF
>TRBJ2-4|NA|NA|TRBV9|18
TGTGCCAGCAGCGTAGAGGGTGGAAAAGTGGAGGCCAAAAACATTCAGTACTTC
CASSVEGGKVEAKNIQYF
>TRBJ2-7|NA|NA|TRBV30|11
TGTGCCTGGAGTGTGAGTGGCGAGCAGTACTTC
CAWSVSGEQYF
>TRBJ1-6|NA|NA|TRBV10-3|12
TGTGCCATCGGAACAGGGTATTCACCCCTCCACTTT
CAIGTGYSPLHF
>TRBJ1-4|few|NA|TRBV6-1|15
TGTGCCAGCAGTGAAGCTGGGGGGGGCAGTGAAAAACTGTTTTTT
CASSEAGGGSEKLFF
>TRBJ2-1|NA|NA|TRBV9|14
TGTGCCAGCAGCGTAGCTTCAGGGTTCGGTGAGCAGTTCTTC
CASSVASGFGEQFF